The table lists the clone carrying this TCR beta chain with a few counts. Its target is unknown. Specified time point: sample taken at primary tumor resection. 55 to 80 TRACERx patients with early, untreated non-small cell lung cancer donated samples. This sample was included in a study of spatial heterogeneity in lung cancer. For the study at large: Every unique TCR and UMI combination, on average, appeared more than ten times in raw reads.

TCRdb called the 5' RACE reads again in MiXCR, with one record for every CDR3 protein. In the table there are fewer than 4,000 distinct CDR3 sequences, 9.4% of which are singletons. This CDR3 is 12 amino acids long. Germline loops: CDR1 LGHDT, CDR2 YNNKEL (reference sequence). V lost 4 bases and J 13 bases, leaving 11 bases between the germline ends. General study results and limits: Intratumoral expanded alpha and beta TCR counts were found to track tumor mutation counts.

The TCR comes from a male donor with early-stage non-small cell lung cancer. V and J are TRBV3-1 and TRBJ1-6; D is ambiguous. This specimen consisted of lung tumor tissue, obtained at surgery. CDR3 sequence: CASSREATPLHF. The CDR3 DNA reads as TGTGCCAGCAGCCGGGAGGCCACTCCCCTCCACTTT. The entire variable domain, with the rest obtained from reference TRBV3-1 and TRBJ1-6, is as follows: DTAVSQTPKYLVTQMGNDKSIKCEQNLGHDTMYWYKQDSKKFLKIMFSYNNKELIINETVPNRFSPKSPDKAHLNLHINSLELGDSAVYFCASSREATPLHFGNGTRLTVT.